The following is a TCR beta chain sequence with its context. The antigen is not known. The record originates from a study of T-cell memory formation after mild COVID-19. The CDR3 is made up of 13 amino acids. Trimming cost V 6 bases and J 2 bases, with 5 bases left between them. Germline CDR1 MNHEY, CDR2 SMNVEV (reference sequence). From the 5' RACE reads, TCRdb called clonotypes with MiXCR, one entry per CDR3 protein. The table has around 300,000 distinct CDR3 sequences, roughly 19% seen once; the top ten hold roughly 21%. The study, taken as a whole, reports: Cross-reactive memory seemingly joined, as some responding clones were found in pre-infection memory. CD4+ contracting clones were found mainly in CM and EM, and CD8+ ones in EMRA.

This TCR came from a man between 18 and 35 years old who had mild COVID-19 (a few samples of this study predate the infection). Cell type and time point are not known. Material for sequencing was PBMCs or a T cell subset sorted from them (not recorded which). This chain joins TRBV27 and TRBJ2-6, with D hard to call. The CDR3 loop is CASRHPGANVLTF. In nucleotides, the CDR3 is TGTGCCAGCAGACATCCTGGGGCCAACGTCCTGACTTTC.